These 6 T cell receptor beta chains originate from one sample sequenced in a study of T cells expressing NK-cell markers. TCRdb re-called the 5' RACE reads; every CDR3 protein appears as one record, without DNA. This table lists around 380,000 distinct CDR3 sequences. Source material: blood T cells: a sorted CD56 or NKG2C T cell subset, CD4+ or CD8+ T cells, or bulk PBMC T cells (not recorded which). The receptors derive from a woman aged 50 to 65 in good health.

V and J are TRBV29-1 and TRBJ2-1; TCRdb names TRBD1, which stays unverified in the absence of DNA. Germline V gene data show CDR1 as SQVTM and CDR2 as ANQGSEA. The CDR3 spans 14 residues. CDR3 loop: CSASRQGGYNEQFF.

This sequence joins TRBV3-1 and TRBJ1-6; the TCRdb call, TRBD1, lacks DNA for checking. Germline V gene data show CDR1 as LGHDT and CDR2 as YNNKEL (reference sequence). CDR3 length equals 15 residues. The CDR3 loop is CASSSDPGANSPLHF.

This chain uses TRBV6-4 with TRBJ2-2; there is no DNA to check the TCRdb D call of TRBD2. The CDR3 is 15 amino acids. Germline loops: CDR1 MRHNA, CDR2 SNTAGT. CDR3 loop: CASTGTSGSTGELFF.

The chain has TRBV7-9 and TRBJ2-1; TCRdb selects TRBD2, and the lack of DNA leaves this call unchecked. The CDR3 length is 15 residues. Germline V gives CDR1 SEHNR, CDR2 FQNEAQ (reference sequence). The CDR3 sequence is CASSRAGLAGGGQFF.

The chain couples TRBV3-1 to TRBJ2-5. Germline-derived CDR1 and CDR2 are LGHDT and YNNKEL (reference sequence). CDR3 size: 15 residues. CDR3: CASSQEASGRETQYF.

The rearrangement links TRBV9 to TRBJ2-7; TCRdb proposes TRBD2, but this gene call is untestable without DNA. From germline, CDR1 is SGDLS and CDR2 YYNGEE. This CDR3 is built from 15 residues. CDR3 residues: CASSVGLAGDREQYF.